One sample yielded the 12 T cell receptor beta chains listed below, sequenced in a study of CD8+ T cells in alopecia areata. cDNA prepared by RNA extraction and subsequent reverse transcription served as the template for sequencing. TCRdb keeps only in-frame clones here, not all; method: immunoSEQ multiplex PCR. The table records about 200,000 clones, around 50% of them present only once. The sequencing input was CD8+ T cells sorted from blood. Every receptor here comes from a human donor in good health.

The chain has TRBV7-9 and TRBJ1-1, with TRBD1 matching 7 bases. J was trimmed by 3 bases and V by 5 bases; bases with no gene match: 12. The CDR3 is 16 amino acids. Per germline, CDR1 SEHNR and CDR2 FQNEAQ (reference sequence). CDR3 nucleotide sequence: TGTGCCAGCAGCCCACTCAACAGGGGTGAGGACACTGAAGCTTTCTTT. Protein product: CASSPLNRGEDTEAFF.

The chain is built from TRBV29-1 and TRBJ1-2, with D perhaps matching TRBD1 (5 bases). This CDR3 has 15 amino acids. Germline loops: CDR1 SQVTM, CDR2 ANQGSEA. Between the trimmed V and J ends, which lost 6 bases and 3 bases, there was a span of 20 bases. The DNA of the CDR3 is TGCAGCGTCCCGAGACTCGGAGGGACGGACTATGGCTACACCTTC. It is translated as CSVPRLGGTDYGYTF.

The chain employs TRBV27 and TRBJ1-4; possible D gene TRBD1, 5 bases. The CDR3 spans 14 residues. The V gene lost 2 bases and the J gene lost 5 bases, with 9 bases spanning the gap. Germline assignment: CDR1 MNHEY and CDR2 SMNVEV (reference sequence). The CDR3 DNA follows: TGTGCCAGCAGTTTAGGGACGGAGAATGAAAAACTGTTTTTT. This encodes CASSLGTENEKLFF.

In nucleotides, the CDR3 is TGTGCCAGCAGTTACTCTCCTAGCGGGTACCAAGAGACCCAGTACTTC. Residues: CASSYSPSGYQETQYF. The J gene is TRBJ2-5, the V gene TRBV6-5, with 8 positions matching TRBD2. J gave up 0 bases and V 0 bases, and 3 bases lay outside the gene matches. Germline V gene sequence: CDR1 MNHEY, CDR2 SVGAGI. This CDR3 is built from 16 residues.

The chain uses TRBV7-6 and TRBJ1-5; 8 nucleotides align to TRBD1. The length of the CDR3 is 15 residues. The germline V gene encodes CDR1 SGHVS and CDR2 FNYEAQ. The V segment lost 5 bases and the J segment 6 bases; nucleotides outside the gene matches: 9. The CDR3 loop reads CASSRDRGPSQPQHF. CDR3 bases: TGTGCCAGCAGCAGAGACAGGGGTCCAAGTCAGCCCCAGCATTTT.

This sequence joins TRBV9 and TRBJ1-1, with 7 bases that match TRBD1. The germline CDR1 and CDR2 sequences are SGDLS and YYNGEE. This CDR3 is built from 15 residues. J was trimmed by 4 bases and V by 3 bases; bases with no gene match: 9. The CDR3 DNA follows: TGTGCCAGCAGCGAGGGGGCAGGGAAAGGCACTGAAGCTTTCTTT. Residues: CASSEGAGKGTEAFF. The full variable domain, its missing parts supplied by reference TRBV9 and TRBJ1-1, is DSGVTQTPKHLITATGQRVTLRCSPRSGDLSVYWYQQSLDQGLQFLIQYYNGEERAKGNILERFSAQQFPDLHSELNLSSLELGDSALYFCASSEGAGKGTEAFFGQGTRLTVV.

The sample holds a few counts of this clone. The chain links TRBV10-1 to TRBJ2-1, with 9 bases that match TRBD2. CDR1 WNHNN and CDR2 SYGVQD come from the germline V gene (reference sequence). V dropped 6 bases and J dropped 9; count of bases not matched to a gene: 24. This CDR3 is 19 amino acids long. Here the CDR3 reads CASRRGDTLIKSGGFEQFF. The DNA of the CDR3 is TGCGCCAGCAGGAGGGGCGACACTCTAATAAAAAGCGGGGGGTTTGAGCAGTTCTTC.

This clone showed up just a few times. V and J are TRBV29-1 and TRBJ1-2; tentatively, D is TRBD1 (6 bases). Between the trimmed V and J ends, which lost 4 bases and 7 bases, there was a span of 19 bases. Looked up from germline, CDR1 is SQVTM and CDR2 is ANQGSEA. This CDR3 contains 14 residues. In DNA form, the CDR3 reads TGCAGCGTTGTTTTCCAGGGGATAGGTACTGGCTACACCTTC. This gives the protein CSVVFQGIGTGYTF.

The chain carries TRBV10-2 and TRBJ1-1; D ambiguous. The CDR3 contains 12 residues. Looked up from germline, CDR1 is WSHSY and CDR2 is SAAADI. The germline V and J ends were trimmed by 7 bases and 0 bases, with 6 bases remaining between them. CDR3 in DNA: TGCGCCAGCAAGCCTGTGAACACTGAAGCTTTCTTT. Residues: CASKPVNTEAFF.

This clone was recorded a few times. The CDR3 sequence: CASSEVGGRMFF. CDR3 bases: TGTGCCAGCAGTGAAGTCGGCGGAAGAATGTTTTTT. The chain employs TRBV2 and TRBJ1-4; D remains ambiguous. The V gene lost 1 base and the J gene lost 15 bases, with 12 bases spanning the gap. The CDR3 is 12 amino acids. Per the germline V gene, CDR1 is SNHLY and CDR2 is FYNNEI.

The chain is built from TRBV29-1 and TRBJ2-3; D possibly matches TRBD1 or TRBD2 (5 bases each). Germline loops: CDR1 SQVTM, CDR2 ANQGSEA. V was cut by 0 bases and J by 0 bases, with 16 bases left in between. The CDR3 covers 17 residues. For the CDR3, the DNA is TGCAGCGTTGAAGATCCGGGGCTAGCAGCTAGCACAGATACGCAGTATTTT. Amino acid sequence: CSVEDPGLAASTDTQYF.

The chain uses TRBV30 and TRBJ1-2; D remains unclear. Trimming stripped 6 bases from V and 2 bases from J, with 13 bases between. CDR3 length: 13 residues. Germline V gene data show CDR1 as GTSNPN and CDR2 as SVGIG (reference sequence). The CDR3 protein is CACGRAVNYGYTF. CDR3 bases: TGTGCCTGTGGAAGAGCAGTAAACTATGGCTACACCTTC. Variable domain in full (rest from reference TRBV30 and TRBJ1-2): SQTIHQWPATLVQPVGSPLSLECTVEGTSNPNLYWYRQAAGRGLQLLFYSVGIGQISSEVPQNLSASRPQDRQFILSSKKLLLSDSGFYLCACGRAVNYGYTFGSGTRLTVV.